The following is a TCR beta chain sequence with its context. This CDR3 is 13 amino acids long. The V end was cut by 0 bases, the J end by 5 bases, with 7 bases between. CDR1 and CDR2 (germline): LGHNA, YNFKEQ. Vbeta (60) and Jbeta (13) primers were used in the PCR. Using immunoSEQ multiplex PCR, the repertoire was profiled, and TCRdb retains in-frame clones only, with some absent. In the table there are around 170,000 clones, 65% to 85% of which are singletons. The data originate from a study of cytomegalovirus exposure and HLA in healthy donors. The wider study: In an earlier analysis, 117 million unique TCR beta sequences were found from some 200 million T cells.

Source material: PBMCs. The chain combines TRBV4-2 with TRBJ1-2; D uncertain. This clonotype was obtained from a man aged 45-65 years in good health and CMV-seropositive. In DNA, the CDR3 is TGTGCCAGCAGCCAAGAAACAGCATATGGCTACACCTTC. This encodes CASSQETAYGYTF.